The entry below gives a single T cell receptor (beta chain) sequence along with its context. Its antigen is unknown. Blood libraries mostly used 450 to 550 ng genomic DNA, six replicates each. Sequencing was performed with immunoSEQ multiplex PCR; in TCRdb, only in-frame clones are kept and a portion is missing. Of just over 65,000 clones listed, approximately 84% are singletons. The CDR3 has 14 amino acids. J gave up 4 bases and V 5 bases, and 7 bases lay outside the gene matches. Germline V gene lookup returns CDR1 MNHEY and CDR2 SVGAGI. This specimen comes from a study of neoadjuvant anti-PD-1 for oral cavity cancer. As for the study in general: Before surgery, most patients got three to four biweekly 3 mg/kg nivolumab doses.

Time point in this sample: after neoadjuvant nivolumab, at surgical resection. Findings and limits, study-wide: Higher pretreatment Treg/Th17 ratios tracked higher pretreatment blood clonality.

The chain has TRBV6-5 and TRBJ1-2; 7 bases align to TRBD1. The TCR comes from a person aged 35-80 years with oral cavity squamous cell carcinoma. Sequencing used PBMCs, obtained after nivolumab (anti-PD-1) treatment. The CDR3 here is CASSRPGTAYGYTF. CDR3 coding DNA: TGTGCCAGCAGTCGGCCCGGGACAGCCTATGGCTACACCTTC.